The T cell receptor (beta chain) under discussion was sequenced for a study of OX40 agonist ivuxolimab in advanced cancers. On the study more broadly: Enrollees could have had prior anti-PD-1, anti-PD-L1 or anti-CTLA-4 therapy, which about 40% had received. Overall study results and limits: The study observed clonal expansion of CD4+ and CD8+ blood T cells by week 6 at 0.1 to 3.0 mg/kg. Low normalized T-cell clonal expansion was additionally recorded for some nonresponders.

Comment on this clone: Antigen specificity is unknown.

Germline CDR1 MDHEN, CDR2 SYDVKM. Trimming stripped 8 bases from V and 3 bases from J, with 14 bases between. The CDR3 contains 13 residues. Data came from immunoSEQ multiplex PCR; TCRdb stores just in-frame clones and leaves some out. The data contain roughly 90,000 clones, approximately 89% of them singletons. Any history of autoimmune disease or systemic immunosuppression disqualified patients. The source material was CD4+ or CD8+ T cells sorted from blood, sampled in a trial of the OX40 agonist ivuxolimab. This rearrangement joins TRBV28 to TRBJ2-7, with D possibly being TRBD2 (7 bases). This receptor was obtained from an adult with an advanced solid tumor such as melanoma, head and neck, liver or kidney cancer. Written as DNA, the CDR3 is TGTGCCAGCCACGGGGGAGGGGGCTACGAGCAGTACTTC. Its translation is CASHGGGGYEQYF.